The 21 T cell receptor beta chains below were found in one sample sequenced in a study of CD8 T cells in Susac syndrome. Random hexamers were used to reverse transcribe roughly 0.45 to 1 ug of RNA. TCRdb independently ran MiXCR on the immunoSEQ multiplex PCR reads; one entry per CDR3 protein. The sample yields about 180,000 distinct CDR3 sequences, 85% to 95% seen once. The sample was CD8+ T cells from PBMCs. All receptors come from a human donor with multiple sclerosis.

The CDR3 DNA reads as TGTGCCAGCAGCGATCTAGCGGGGGGCTACAATGAGCAGTTCTTC. This codes for CASSDLAGGYNEQFF. The genes are TRBV11-2 and TRBJ2-1; 11 bases are shared with TRBD2. The germline CDR1 and CDR2 sequences are SGHAT and FQNNGV. CDR3 length: 15 residues. With 5 bases clipped from V and 3 bases from J, the junction kept 3 bases outside the gene matches.

The chain joins TRBV4-1 to TRBJ2-7; the D is unclear. Trimming cost V 2 bases and J 1 base, with 12 bases left between them. Germline assignment: CDR1 MGHRA and CDR2 YSYEKL. This CDR3 contains 15 residues. In nucleotides, the CDR3 is TGCGCCAGCAGCCAATACCGGTTCCTGTCCTACGAGCAGTACTTC. This codes for CASSQYRFLSYEQYF.

This clonotype appeared once. The V and J genes are TRBV19 and TRBJ2-7; 10 nucleotides line up with TRBD1. There are 15 residues in the CDR3. After removal of 5 bases from V and 2 bases from J, the junction contained 6 bases not matched to a gene. Germline V gene sequence: CDR1 LNHDA, CDR2 SQIVND (reference sequence). CDR3 nucleotide sequence: TGTGCCAGTAGTTCAGGGACAGGGGCACCCTACGAGCAGTACTTC. Translated, it gives CASSSGTGAPYEQYF. The complete variable domain, with remaining parts taken from reference TRBV19 and TRBJ2-7, reads DGGITQSPKYLFRKEGQNVTLSCEQNLNHDAMYWYRQDPGQGLRLIYYSQIVNDFQKGDIAEGYSVSREKKESFPLTVTSAQKNPTAFYLCASSSGTGAPYEQYFGPGTRLTVT.

The chain uses TRBV3-1 and TRBJ2-7; 7 nucleotides agree with TRBD1. The CDR3 is 15 residues long. Per germline, CDR1 LGHDT and CDR2 YNNKEL (reference sequence). V was pared by 1 base and J by 5 bases, with 8 bases of the junction left unmatched. In DNA, the CDR3 is TGTGCCAGCAGCCAAGGACAGGGATCTTCGGACGAGCAGTACTTC. As protein: CASSQGQGSSDEQYF.

The J gene is TRBJ2-5, the V gene TRBV20-1; no clear D gene. The CDR3 has 13 amino acids. Per germline, CDR1 DFQATT and CDR2 SNEGSKA (reference sequence). V lost 5 bases to trimming and J lost 3 bases, with 13 bases between them. The CDR3 coding sequence is TGCAGTGCTGATACTATAGGAGAAGAGACCCAGTACTTC. Its protein is CSADTIGEETQYF.

A single count supports this clonotype. The CDR3, as DNA: TGTGCCAGCAGCTTAGGGGTACTAGCGGGGGTACAAGAGACCCAGTACTTC. Amino acid sequence: CASSLGVLAGVQETQYF. The chain joins TRBV11-2 to TRBJ2-5; 11 bases are shared with TRBD2. V was clipped by 1 base and J by 2 bases; unmatched bases: 6. In germline, CDR1 is SGHAT, CDR2 FQNNGV. The CDR3 totals 17 residues.

The chain carries TRBV6-5 and TRBJ1-6; D not resolved. The V and J ends lost 6 bases and 10 bases respectively, with 13 bases between them. The CDR3 covers 13 residues. From germline, CDR1 is MNHEY and CDR2 SVGAGI. The CDR3 sequence is CASSPIEDSPLHF. CDR3 coding DNA: TGTGCCAGCAGCCCCATTGAGGACTCACCCCTCCACTTT.

The gene calls are TRBV3-1 and TRBJ2-7, with 10 bases lining up with TRBD1. J gave up 3 bases and V 1 base, and 6 bases lay outside the gene matches. CDR3 length equals 16 residues. The germline V gene has CDR1 LGHDT and CDR2 YNNKEL (reference sequence). This CDR3 is CASSQASGQGFYEQYF. The CDR3 DNA reads TGTGCCAGCAGCCAAGCTTCGGGACAGGGGTTCTACGAGCAGTACTTC.

The genes are TRBV7-9 and TRBJ1-4, with no clear D. The CDR3 runs 14 residues. CDR1 SEHNR and CDR2 FQNEAQ come from the germline V gene (reference sequence). V was shortened by 0 bases and J by 7 bases, with 9 bases between the two germline ends. The CDR3 sequence: CASSLAEGGEKLFF. The CDR3 DNA sequence: TGTGCCAGCAGCTTAGCGGAGGGTGGTGAAAAACTGTTTTTT.

The chain recombines TRBV11-2 with TRBJ2-1; 9 positions match TRBD2. CDR1 is SGHAT, CDR2 FQNNGV, per germline. This CDR3 region has 14 residues. With V trimmed by 8 bases and J by 4 bases, 6 bases remained unmatched. The CDR3 DNA sequence: TGTGCCAGCTCCCCGACTAGCGGATACAATGAGCAGTTCTTC. Its protein product is CASSPTSGYNEQFF.

The table lists this clonotype with a count of one. The chain combines TRBV29-1 with TRBJ2-7; 11 positions match TRBD2. This CDR3 spans 15 amino acids. Germline CDR1 reads SQVTM; CDR2 reads ANQGSEA. J lost 2 bases, V lost 2 bases, and 5 bases had no gene match. The CDR3 here is CSVELTSGGAYEQYF. The CDR3 coding sequence is TGCAGCGTTGAACTCACTAGCGGGGGAGCCTACGAGCAGTACTTC.

This clonotype was recorded only once. The rearrangement links TRBV11-2 to TRBJ2-7, with D uncertain. Germline values: CDR1 SGHAT, CDR2 FQNNGV. V was shortened by 3 bases and J by 2 bases, with 11 bases between the two germline ends. The CDR3 contains 14 residues. CDR3 residues: CASSFVSDTYEQYF. The CDR3 DNA reads as TGTGCCAGCAGCTTTGTGTCAGATACCTACGAGCAGTACTTC.

The chain links TRBV20-1 to TRBJ2-5; tentatively, D is TRBD2 (5 bases). Per germline, CDR1 DFQATT and CDR2 SNEGSKA (reference sequence). The V end was cut by 7 bases, the J end by 5 bases, with 17 bases between. CDR3 length: 13 residues. The CDR3 region is CSGTLERRETQYF. CDR3 sequence (DNA): TGCAGTGGCACCCTGGAGCGGAGGGAGACCCAGTACTTC.

V gene TRBV3-1 combines with J gene TRBJ2-5; D not certain. Trimming pared 2 bases from V and 5 bases from J, leaving 15 bases between. This CDR3 has 15 residues. Per germline, CDR1 LGHDT and CDR2 YNNKEL (reference sequence). This chain's CDR3 is CASSQPPSIRETQYF. CDR3 nucleotide sequence: TGTGCCAGCAGCCAACCACCCTCCATCAGGGAGACCCAGTACTTC.

The chain recombines TRBV20-1 with TRBJ2-2, with 12 bases identical to TRBD2. The V gene's germline CDR1 is DFQATT and CDR2 SNEGSKA (reference sequence). J gave up 2 bases and V 0 bases, and 7 bases lay outside the gene matches. The CDR3 has 18 residues. DNA for the CDR3: TGCAGTGCTAGAGATTTGACTAGCGGGGGCCCTAACACCGGGGAGCTGTTTTTT. Translated, it gives CSARDLTSGGPNTGELFF.

This rearrangement joins TRBV11-2 to TRBJ2-7; TRBD1 agrees at 7 bases. The V and J ends lost 6 bases and 4 bases, in that order; junction bases with no gene match: 3. The CDR3 contains 12 residues. Germline assignment: CDR1 SGHAT and CDR2 FQNNGV. In DNA form, the CDR3 reads TGTGCCAGCAGACAGGGGTTGTACGAGCAGTACTTC. Encoded protein: CASRQGLYEQYF.

CDR3 nucleotide sequence: TGTGCCAGCAGTACTTACGAGCAGTACTTC. Protein sequence: CASSTYEQYF. V usage is TRBV28 and J usage is TRBJ2-7, with D hard to call. Germline CDR1 is MDHEN and CDR2 is SYDVKM. Trimming cost V 5 bases and J 4 bases, with 3 bases left between them. This CDR3 has 10 residues.

V usage is TRBV4-1 and J usage is TRBJ2-1; maybe TRBD1 (5 bases). Germline CDR1 is MGHRA and CDR2 is YSYEKL. The germline V and J ends were trimmed by 1 base and 3 bases, with 10 bases remaining between them. CDR3 length equals 15 residues. The CDR3 region is CASSQVQGYYNEQFF. The CDR3 DNA reads as TGCGCCAGCAGCCAAGTCCAGGGCTACTACAATGAGCAGTTCTTC.

The chain has TRBV14 and TRBJ2-1; 15 nucleotides align to TRBD2. The CDR3 covers 15 residues. V was pared by 6 bases and J by 10 bases, with 7 bases of the junction left unmatched. CDR1 and CDR2 (germline): SGHDN, FVKESK. The CDR3 is CASSWTSGRAEEQFF. DNA for the CDR3: TGTGCCAGCAGTTGGACTAGCGGGAGGGCCGAGGAGCAGTTCTTC.

The V gene is TRBV5-6, the J gene TRBJ2-1; D is ambiguous. The V and J ends lost 1 base and 8 bases respectively, with 10 bases between them. In germline, CDR1 is SGHDT, CDR2 YYEEEE. CDR3 length: 13 amino acids. CDR3 sequence: CASSLQERDEQFF. As DNA, the CDR3 is TGTGCCAGCAGCTTGCAAGAGCGTGATGAGCAGTTCTTC. Full variable domain (outside the CDR3, taken from reference TRBV5-6 and TRBJ2-1): DAGVTQSPTHLIKTRGQQVTLRCSPKSGHDTVSWYQQALGQGPQFIFQYYEEEERQRGNFPDRFSGHQFPNYSSELNVNALLLGDSALYLCASSLQERDEQFFGPGTRLTVL.

This clonotype was counted once. This chain uses TRBV4-1 with TRBJ1-1; no firm D call. Deletions cut 1 base from V and 11 bases from J, with 8 bases between. The CDR3 loop spans 11 amino acids. Germline CDR1 MGHRA, CDR2 YSYEKL. The CDR3 loop is CASSQGSQAFF. CDR3 nucleotides: TGCGCCAGCAGCCAAGGGAGTCAGGCTTTCTTT.